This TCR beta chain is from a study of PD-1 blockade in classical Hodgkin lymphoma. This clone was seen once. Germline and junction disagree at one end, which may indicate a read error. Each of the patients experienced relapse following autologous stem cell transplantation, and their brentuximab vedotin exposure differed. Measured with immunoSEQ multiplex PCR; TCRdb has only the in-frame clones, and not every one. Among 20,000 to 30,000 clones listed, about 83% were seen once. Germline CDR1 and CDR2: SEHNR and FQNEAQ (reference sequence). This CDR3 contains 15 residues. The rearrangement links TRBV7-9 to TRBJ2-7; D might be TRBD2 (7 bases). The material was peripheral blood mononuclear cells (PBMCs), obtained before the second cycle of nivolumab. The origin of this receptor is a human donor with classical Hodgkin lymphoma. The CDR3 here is CASSQERGARYEQYF. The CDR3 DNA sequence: TGCGCCAGCAGCCAAGAACGGGGGGCCCGCTACGAGCAGTACTTC.